This passage covers 30 T cell receptor beta chains from one sample sequenced in a study of control samples from healthy donors and cancer patients. Profiling relied on immunoSEQ multiplex PCR, and the TCRdb table lists in-frame clones only, not all of them. The sample has 100,000 to 150,000 clones; around 90% are singletons. Sequencing input: blood. The receptors stem from a man aged 18 to 30 in good health.

A single count supports this clone. The rearrangement links TRBV10-3 to TRBJ2-6; 7 bases are a match to TRBD2. This CDR3 contains 14 residues. After removal of 8 bases from V and 1 base from J, the junction contained 2 bases not matched to a gene. Per germline, CDR1 ENHRY and CDR2 SYGVKD. The CDR3 DNA reads TGTGCCATCGGGGGGGTGTCTGGGGCCAACGTCCTGACTTTC. This codes for CAIGGVSGANVLTF.

The CDR3 is CASGSKETQYF. The CDR3, as DNA: TGTGCCAGCGGATCTAAAGAGACCCAGTACTTC. The chain carries TRBV7-9 and TRBJ2-5; D is ambiguous. Deletions cut 8 bases from V and 3 bases from J, with 7 bases between. The CDR3 totals 11 residues. Germline assignment: CDR1 SEHNR and CDR2 FQNEAQ (reference sequence).

The chain is built from TRBV19 and TRBJ2-1; 8 positions match TRBD1. Per the germline V gene, CDR1 is LNHDA and CDR2 is SQIVND (reference sequence). The CDR3 length is 13 residues. V shed 10 bases and J 7 bases; nucleotides not matched to a gene: 9. CDR3 region: CATGQGGLNEQFF. In DNA, the CDR3 is TGTGCCACCGGACAGGGCGGTCTTAATGAGCAGTTCTTC.

The chain has TRBV2 and TRBJ2-5; TRBD2 agrees at 9 bases. Germline V gene sequence: CDR1 SNHLY, CDR2 FYNNEI. CDR3 size: 15 residues. V gave up 7 bases and J gave up 3 bases; unmatched junction bases: 9. DNA for the CDR3: TGTGCCAGCACCGAGGGGGCGGGAGGGAAAGAGACCCAGTACTTC. Translating it yields CASTEGAGGKETQYF.

The chain combines TRBV11-3 with TRBJ2-1; 9 bases map to TRBD2. The ends lost 1 base at V and 7 bases at J; junction bases unmatched: 5. Germline V gives CDR1 SGHNT, CDR2 YENEEA. The CDR3 runs 15 residues. CDR3 nucleotides: TGTGCCAGCAGCTTAGGCGGGGGGGCCCAGAATGAGCAGTTCTTC. Protein product: CASSLGGGAQNEQFF. Full variable domain (missing parts from reference TRBV11-3 and TRBJ2-1): EAGVVQSPRYKIIEKKQPVAFWCNPISGHNTLYWYLQNLGQGPELLIRYENEEAVDDSQLPKDRFSAERLKGVDSTLKIQPAELGDSAVYLCASSLGGGAQNEQFFGPGTRLTVL.

CDR3 loop: CASSSEEGAGQPQHF. DNA for the CDR3: TGTGCCAGCAGCTCAGAGGAGGGGGCGGGGCAGCCCCAGCATTTT. The rearrangement joins TRBV9 to TRBJ1-5; 7 nucleotides line up with TRBD1. The CDR3 totals 15 residues. Per the germline V gene, CDR1 is SGDLS and CDR2 is YYNGEE. Trimming took 4 bases from V and 7 from J; bases not matched to a gene: 11. Based on the CDR3 plus reference TRBV9 and TRBJ1-5, the full variable domain is DSGVTQTPKHLITATGQRVTLRCSPRSGDLSVYWYQQSLDQGLQFLIQYYNGEERAKGNILERFSAQQFPDLHSELNLSSLELGDSALYFCASSSEEGAGQPQHFGDGTRLSIL.

The V call is TRBV9, the J call TRBJ2-7; no reliable D call. Germline loops: CDR1 SGDLS, CDR2 YYNGEE. This CDR3 spans 13 amino acids. The germline V and J ends were trimmed by 0 bases and 5 bases, with 9 bases remaining between them. The CDR3 region is CASSVERADEQYF. DNA for the CDR3: TGTGCCAGCAGCGTAGAAAGGGCCGACGAGCAGTACTTC.

The V call is TRBV6-2 or TRBV6-3, the J call TRBJ2-5; 16 bases fit TRBD2. CDR3 length: 16 residues. Trimming at V came to 5 bases and at J to 5 bases, leaving 5 bases not matched to a gene. Germline V lookup: CDR1 MNHEY, CDR2 SVGEGT. The CDR3 DNA is TGTGCCAGCAGTCCGGGACTAGCGGGAGGGCAGGAGACCCAGTACTTC. This translates into CASSPGLAGGQETQYF.

This clone has only one observation. The chain uses TRBV7-9 and TRBJ2-7; 7 bases align to TRBD1. Losses at the gene ends were 5 bases for V and 3 bases for J; bases not matched to a gene: 7. From germline, CDR1 is SEHNR and CDR2 FQNEAQ (reference sequence). The CDR3 is 14 amino acids. The chain's CDR3 is CASSTRQGGYEQYF. In DNA, the CDR3 is TGTGCCAGCAGCACCCGACAGGGTGGCTACGAGCAGTACTTC.

J is TRBJ2-7 and V is TRBV30, with D perhaps matching TRBD1 or TRBD2 (7 bases each). Between the trimmed V and J ends, which lost 3 bases and 5 bases, there was a span of 11 bases. The CDR3 spans 12 residues. From germline, CDR1 is GTSNPN and CDR2 SVGIG (reference sequence). CDR3 sequence: CAWRGGGHEQYV. The CDR3 DNA follows: TGTGCCTGGAGGGGAGGGGGCCACGAGCAGTACGTC.

The chain is built from TRBV18 and TRBJ2-5, with D maybe TRBD2 (5 bases). Germline V gives CDR1 KGHSH, CDR2 LQKENI. This CDR3 contains 15 residues. The V and J ends lost 3 bases and 2 bases respectively, with 13 bases between them. CDR3 residues: CASSPLGRGQETQYF. The CDR3 nucleotides read TGTGCCAGCTCACCCCTCGGCCGGGGTCAAGAGACCCAGTACTTC.

The chain couples TRBV25-1 to TRBJ2-1; weak D call: TRBD2 (6 bases). The CDR3 loop spans 16 amino acids. CDR1 is MGHDK, CDR2 SYGVNS, per germline. V shed 1 base and J shed 6 bases, with 16 bases lying between them. The CDR3 is CASSESSAGRLNEQFF. The CDR3 DNA follows: TGTGCCAGCAGTGAATCCTCCGCGGGACGCCTCAATGAGCAGTTCTTC.

V and J are TRBV12-5 and TRBJ2-5; D gene uncertain. The CDR3 spans 13 residues. Germline V lookup: CDR1 LGHNT, CDR2 FRNRAP. Trimming pared 6 bases from V and 3 bases from J, leaving 11 bases between. CDR3 nucleotide sequence: TGTGCTAGTGGCCCAAGACACAAAGAGACCCAGTACTTC. Its protein is CASGPRHKETQYF.

V and J are TRBV5-1 and TRBJ2-1; 8 bases agree with TRBD2. There are 16 residues in the CDR3. V was pared by 3 bases and J by 5 bases, with 10 bases of the junction left unmatched. In germline, CDR1 is SGHRS, CDR2 YFSETQ. The CDR3 reads CASSSSLAGLHNEQFF. CDR3 coding DNA: TGCGCCAGCAGCTCGTCTCTAGCGGGCCTTCACAATGAGCAGTTCTTC.

V is TRBV27 and J is TRBJ1-6; perhaps TRBD1 as D (6 bases). This CDR3 contains 14 residues. Trimming shortened V by 5 bases and J by 10 bases, and 15 bases separated the two germline ends. Germline values: CDR1 MNHEY, CDR2 SMNVEV (reference sequence). CDR3 DNA sequence: TGTGCCAGCAGTCAAAAGGACAGTTGGTCACCCCTCCACTTT. This sequence encodes CASSQKDSWSPLHF.

J is TRBJ2-1 and V is TRBV10-3, with 12 bases fitting TRBD2. With 5 bases clipped from V and 6 bases from J, the junction kept 17 bases outside the gene matches. CDR3 size: 19 residues. The germline CDR1 and CDR2 sequences are ENHRY and SYGVKD. CDR3 in amino acids: CAISLIPSGGAGFFNEQFF. Written as DNA, the CDR3 is TGTGCCATCAGTCTGATACCTAGCGGGGGGGCCGGTTTCTTCAATGAGCAGTTCTTC.

The chain carries TRBV15 and TRBJ2-5; TRBD2 aligns across 7 bases. This CDR3 spans 14 amino acids. Germline V gives CDR1 LNHNV, CDR2 YYDKDF (reference sequence). The J segment lost 5 bases and the V segment lost 0 bases, leaving 3 bases of the junction unmatched. The CDR3 is CATSRDRGEETQYF. CDR3 nucleotides: TGTGCCACCAGCAGAGATCGGGGGGAGGAGACCCAGTACTTC.

V is TRBV6-5 and J is TRBJ1-5; D gene ambiguous. Germline V gene data show CDR1 as MNHEY and CDR2 as SVGAGI. The CDR3 has 13 residues. CDR3 residues: CGTAWVSNQPQHF. In DNA form, the CDR3 reads TGTGGGACGGCTTGGGTTAGCAATCAGCCCCAGCATTTT.

The chain is built from TRBV10-3 and TRBJ1-1; D remains unclear. This CDR3 is built from 15 residues. CDR1 is ENHRY, CDR2 SYGVKD, per germline. Trimming removed 7 bases from V and 3 bases from J, with 18 bases in between. CDR3: CAITGRPGQDTEAFF. The CDR3 nucleotides are TGTGCCATCACCGGCAGGCCGGGTCAGGACACTGAAGCTTTCTTT.

The chain employs TRBV6-1 and TRBJ2-7; 8 bases are shared with TRBD2. J was trimmed by 3 bases and V by 2 bases; bases with no gene match: 6. The CDR3 totals 15 residues. Per germline, CDR1 MNHNS and CDR2 SASEGT. The CDR3 here is CASSEWAGGLYEQYF. CDR3 coding DNA: TGTGCCAGCAGTGAATGGGCGGGGGGCCTCTACGAGCAGTACTTC.

The V gene is TRBV30, the J gene TRBJ1-2; D is uncertain. This CDR3 is built from 12 residues. V lost 6 bases and J 5 bases, leaving 13 bases between the germline ends. Looked up from germline, CDR1 is GTSNPN and CDR2 is SVGIG (reference sequence). This CDR3 is CACLQGPYGYTF. The CDR3 coding sequence is TGTGCCTGCCTACAAGGACCTTATGGCTACACCTTC.

This clone was recorded only once. The rearrangement links TRBV19 to TRBJ1-1; perhaps TRBD1 as D (5 bases). CDR1 is LNHDA, CDR2 SQIVND, per germline (reference sequence). The CDR3 spans 14 residues. Deletions cut 5 bases from V and 0 bases from J, with 10 bases between. The CDR3 spells CASSPGLMNTEAFF. CDR3 sequence (DNA): TGTGCCAGTAGTCCGGGGCTGATGAACACTGAAGCTTTCTTT.

The gene calls are TRBV3-1 (or the pseudogene TRBV3-2) and TRBJ2-1; 12 positions match TRBD2. Unmatched junction bases numbered 9, after V lost 4 bases and J lost 5 bases. The germline gives CDR1 LGHDT, CDR2 YNNKEL (reference sequence). The CDR3 is made up of 17 amino acids. In DNA, the CDR3 is TGTGCCAGCAGCCGACACCTAGCGGGGGGGCTGAACAATGAGCAGTTCTTC. As protein: CASSRHLAGGLNNEQFF.

CDR3 sequence: CASSQDQASPTGEQYV. Written as DNA, the CDR3 is TGCGCCAGCAGCCAAGATCAAGCTAGCCCTACGGGCGAGCAGTACGTC. The chain has TRBV4-3 and TRBJ2-7; possibly TRBD2 for D (5 bases). This CDR3 comprises 16 residues. V was cut by 0 bases and J by 6 bases, with 18 bases left in between. Germline CDR1 and CDR2: LGHNA and YSLEER.

The chain employs TRBV24-1 and TRBJ1-1, with D unresolved. CDR1 is KGHDR and CDR2 is SFDVKD in the germline V gene. The CDR3 loop spans 11 amino acids. Trimming cost V 8 bases and J 0 bases, with 3 bases left between them. This chain's CDR3 is CATTLNTEAFF. The CDR3 DNA reads TGTGCCACCACCCTGAACACTGAAGCTTTCTTT.

The chain uses TRBV2 and TRBJ1-1; D may be TRBD1 (5 bases). CDR1 is SNHLY and CDR2 is FYNNEI in the germline V gene. V lost 4 bases and J lost 0, with 6 bases in between. CDR3 length: 13 amino acids. The CDR3 DNA follows: TGTGCCAGCAGTGGACAGATGAACACTGAAGCTTTCTTT. Its protein product is CASSGQMNTEAFF.

This chain connects TRBV7-9 to TRBJ2-1, with D possibly called TRBD1 or TRBD2 (5 bases each). Per germline, CDR1 SEHNR and CDR2 FQNEAQ (reference sequence). Trimming cost V 10 bases and J 7 bases, with 17 bases left between them. The CDR3 totals 13 residues. CDR3 sequence (DNA): TGTGCCACAGAGGGTTCCAAGGGGAATGAGCAGTTCTTC. Amino acid sequence: CATEGSKGNEQFF. Combining the CDR3 with reference TRBV7-9 and TRBJ2-1 gives the whole variable domain DTGVSQNPRHKITKRGQNVTFRCDPISEHNRLYWYRQTLGQGPEFLTYFQNEAQLEKSRLLSDRFSAERPKGSFSTLEIQRTEQGDSAMYLCATEGSKGNEQFFGPGTRLTVL.

This rearrangement joins TRBV5-1 to TRBJ2-4; D remains ambiguous. The CDR3 sequence is 16 residues long. Trimming removed 7 bases at V and 0 bases at J, with 17 bases between. The germline V gene encodes CDR1 SGHRS and CDR2 YFSETQ. The CDR3 DNA reads TGCGCCAGCGTGATAGGCCGAAGATTAGCCAAAAACATTCAGTACTTC. Protein: CASVIGRRLAKNIQYF.

V gene TRBV7-2 combines with J gene TRBJ2-7, with D possibly TRBD2 on 5 matching bases. The CDR3 has 15 amino acids. The germline gives CDR1 SGHTA, CDR2 FQGNSA. The V and J ends lost 1 base and 4 bases respectively, with 14 bases between them. Written as DNA, the CDR3 is TGTGCCAGCAGCTTAGACTTCGATGAGGGATACGAGCAGTACTTC. Its translation is CASSLDFDEGYEQYF. The full variable domain, its missing parts supplied by reference TRBV7-2 and TRBJ2-7, is GAGVSQSPSNKVTEKGKDVELRCDPISGHTALYWYRQSLGQGLEFLIYFQGNSAPDKSGLPSDRFSAERTGGSVSTLTIQRTQQEDSAVYLCASSLDFDEGYEQYFGPGTRLTVT.

This clone was counted once. The chain carries TRBV24-1 and TRBJ1-2; D not resolved. The V gene lost 12 bases and the J gene lost 4 bases, with 17 bases spanning the gap. The CDR3 has 13 residues. Germline values: CDR1 KGHDR, CDR2 SFDVKD. Here the CDR3 reads CAASRRSGYGYTF. The DNA for the CDR3 is TGTGCCGCTTCAAGGAGATCGGGCTATGGCTACACCTTC.